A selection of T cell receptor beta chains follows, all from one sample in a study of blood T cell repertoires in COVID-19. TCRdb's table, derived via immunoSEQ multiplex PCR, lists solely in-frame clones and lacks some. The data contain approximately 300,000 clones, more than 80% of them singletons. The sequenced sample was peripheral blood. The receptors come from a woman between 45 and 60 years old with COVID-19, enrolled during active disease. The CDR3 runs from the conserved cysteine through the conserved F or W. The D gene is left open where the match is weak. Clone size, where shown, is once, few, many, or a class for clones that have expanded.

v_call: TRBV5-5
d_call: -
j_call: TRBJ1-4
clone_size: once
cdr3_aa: CASGGATNEKLFF
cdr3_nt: TGTGCCAGTGGGGGGGCAACTAATGAAAAACTGTTTTTT

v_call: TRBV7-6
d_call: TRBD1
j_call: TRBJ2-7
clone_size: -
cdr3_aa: CASSFRAGGAIGSYEQYF
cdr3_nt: TGTGCCAGCAGCTTCCGGGCAGGGGGTGCGATCGGCTCCTACGAGCAGTACTTC

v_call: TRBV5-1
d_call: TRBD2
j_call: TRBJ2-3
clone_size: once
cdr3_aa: CASSLGGTSGDTQYF
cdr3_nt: TGCGCCAGCAGCTTGGGGGGGACTAGCGGAGATACGCAGTATTTT

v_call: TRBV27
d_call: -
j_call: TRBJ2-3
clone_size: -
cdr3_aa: CASSLPTDTQYF
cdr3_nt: TGTGCCAGCAGTCTACCCACAGATACGCAGTATTTT

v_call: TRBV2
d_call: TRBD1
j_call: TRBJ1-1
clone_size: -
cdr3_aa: CASSGYRGRAFF
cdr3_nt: TGTGCCAGCAGTGGGTACAGGGGGCGAGCTTTCTTT

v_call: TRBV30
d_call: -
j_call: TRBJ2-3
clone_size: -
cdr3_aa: CAWTRLLWTDTQYF
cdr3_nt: TGTGCCTGGACAAGACTGTTATGGACAGATACGCAGTATTTT

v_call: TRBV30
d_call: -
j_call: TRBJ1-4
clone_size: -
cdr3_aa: CAWSVVFATNEKLFF
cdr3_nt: TGTGCCTGGAGTGTCGTTTTTGCAACTAATGAAAAACTGTTTTTT

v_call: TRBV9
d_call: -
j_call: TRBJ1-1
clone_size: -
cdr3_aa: CASSGRVMNTEAFF
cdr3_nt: TGTGCCAGCAGCGGGAGAGTCATGAACACTGAAGCTTTCTTT

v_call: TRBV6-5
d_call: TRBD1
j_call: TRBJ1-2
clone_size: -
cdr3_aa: CASREGGTGGYTF
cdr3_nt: TGTGCCAGCAGAGAGGGGGGGACAGGTGGCTACACCTTC

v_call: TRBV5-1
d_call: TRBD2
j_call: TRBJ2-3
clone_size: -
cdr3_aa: CASRAQAGGVDTQYF
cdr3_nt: TGCGCCAGCAGGGCCCAAGCGGGAGGAGTAGATACGCAGTATTTT

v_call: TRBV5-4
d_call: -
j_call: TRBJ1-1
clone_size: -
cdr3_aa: CASSLVGLMNTEAFF
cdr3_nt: TGTGCCAGCAGCTTGGTAGGACTGATGAACACTGAAGCTTTCTTT

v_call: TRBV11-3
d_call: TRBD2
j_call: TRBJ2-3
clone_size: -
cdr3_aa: CASSLGLTSGSTDTQYF
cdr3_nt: TGTGCCAGCAGCTTAGGGCTGACTAGCGGTAGCACAGATACGCAGTATTTT

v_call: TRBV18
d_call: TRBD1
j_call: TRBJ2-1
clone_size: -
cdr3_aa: CASSLTTGTGGRNEQFF
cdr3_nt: TGTGCCAGCTCACTTACAACCGGGACAGGGGGCAGAAATGAGCAGTTCTTC

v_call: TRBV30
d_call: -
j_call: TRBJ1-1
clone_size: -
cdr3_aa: CAWRRGTEAFF
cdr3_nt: TGTGCCTGGAGACGGGGGACTGAAGCTTTCTTT

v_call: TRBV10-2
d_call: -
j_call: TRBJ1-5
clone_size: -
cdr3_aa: CATKTRQEYQPQHF
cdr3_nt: TGCGCCACTAAAACCCGACAGGAATATCAGCCCCAGCATTTT

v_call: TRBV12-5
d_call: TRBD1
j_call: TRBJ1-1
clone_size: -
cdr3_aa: CASGSDYRGQNTEAFF
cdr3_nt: TGTGCTAGTGGTTCGGACTACAGGGGGCAGAACACTGAAGCTTTCTTT

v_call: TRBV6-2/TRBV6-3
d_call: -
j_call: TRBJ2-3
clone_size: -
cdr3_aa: CASSPGVGPSTDTQYF
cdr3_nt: TGTGCCAGCAGTCCGGGGGTAGGCCCTAGCACAGATACGCAGTATTTT

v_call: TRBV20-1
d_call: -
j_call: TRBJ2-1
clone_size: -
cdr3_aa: CSAVSNEQFF
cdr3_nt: TGCAGTGCTGTCAGTAATGAGCAGTTCTTC

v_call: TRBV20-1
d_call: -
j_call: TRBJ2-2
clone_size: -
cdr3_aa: CSASGQGDTGELFF
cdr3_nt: TGCAGTGCTAGTGGGCAGGGCGACACCGGGGAGCTGTTTTTT

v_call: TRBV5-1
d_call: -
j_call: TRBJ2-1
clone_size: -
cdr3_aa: CASTLGGNSYNEQFF
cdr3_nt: TGCGCCAGCACTTTGGGCGGGAACTCCTACAATGAGCAGTTCTTC

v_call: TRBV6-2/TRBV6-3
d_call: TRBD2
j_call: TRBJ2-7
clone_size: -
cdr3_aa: CASSYSLAGDRLYEQYF
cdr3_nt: TGTGCCAGCAGTTACTCCCTAGCGGGAGATCGGTTGTACGAGCAGTACTTC

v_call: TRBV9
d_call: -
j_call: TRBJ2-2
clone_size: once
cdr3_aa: CASSVAGLNTGELFF
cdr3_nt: TGTGCCAGCAGCGTAGCAGGGCTGAACACCGGGGAGCTGTTTTTT

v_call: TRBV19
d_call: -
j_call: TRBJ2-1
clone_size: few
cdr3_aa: CASSIGTGRYNEQFF
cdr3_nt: TGTGCCAGTAGTATAGGAACAGGCCGCTACAATGAGCAGTTCTTC

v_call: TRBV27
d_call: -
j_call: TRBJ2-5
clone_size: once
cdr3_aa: CASSRQVKQETQYF
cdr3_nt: TGTGCCAGCAGTCGACAGGTCAAACAAGAGACCCAGTACTTC

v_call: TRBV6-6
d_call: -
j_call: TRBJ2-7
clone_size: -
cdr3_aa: CASSSPLEPYEQYF
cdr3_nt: TGTGCCAGCAGTTCCCCGTTAGAACCCTACGAGCAGTACTTC

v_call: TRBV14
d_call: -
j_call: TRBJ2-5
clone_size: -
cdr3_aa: CASSQIAGRQETQYF
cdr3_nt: TGTGCCAGCAGCCAGATCGCGGGTCGGCAAGAGACCCAGTACTTC

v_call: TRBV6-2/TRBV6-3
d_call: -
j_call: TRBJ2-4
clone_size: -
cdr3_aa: CASSYALGLPTDIQYF
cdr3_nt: TGTGCCAGCAGTTACGCCTTGGGGCTTCCAACTGACATTCAGTACTTC

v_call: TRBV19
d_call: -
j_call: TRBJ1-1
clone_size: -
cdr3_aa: CASSSGEHTEAFF
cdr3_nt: TGTGCCAGTAGCTCAGGGGAACACACTGAAGCTTTCTTT

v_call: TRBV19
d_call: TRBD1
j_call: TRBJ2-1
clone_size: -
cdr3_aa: CASSDRVPTNEQFF
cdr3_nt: TGTGCCAGTAGTGACAGGGTACCTACAAATGAGCAGTTCTTC

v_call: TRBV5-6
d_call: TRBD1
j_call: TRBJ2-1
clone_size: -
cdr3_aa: CASSIWGRRGPYNEQFF
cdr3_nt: TGTGCCAGCAGCATCTGGGGCAGAAGGGGGCCCTACAATGAGCAGTTCTTC

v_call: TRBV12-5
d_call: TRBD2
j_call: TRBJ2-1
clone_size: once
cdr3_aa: CASGSALAGAYNEQFF
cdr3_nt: TGTGCTAGTGGTTCGGCACTAGCGGGTGCCTACAATGAGCAGTTCTTC

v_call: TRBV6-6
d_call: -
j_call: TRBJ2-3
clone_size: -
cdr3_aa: CASSYSVRDHTDTQYF
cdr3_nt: TGTGCCAGCAGTTACTCGGTCCGAGATCACACAGATACGCAGTATTTT

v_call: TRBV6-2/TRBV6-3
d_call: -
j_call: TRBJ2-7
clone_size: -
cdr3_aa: CASSYSSTAAYEQYF
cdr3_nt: TGTGCCAGCAGTTACAGTAGTACAGCCGCCTACGAGCAGTACTTC

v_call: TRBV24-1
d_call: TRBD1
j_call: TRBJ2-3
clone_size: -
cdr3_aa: CATSVASGTVIGTQYF
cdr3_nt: TGTGCCACCAGTGTAGCCTCCGGGACAGTGATCGGTACGCAGTATTTT

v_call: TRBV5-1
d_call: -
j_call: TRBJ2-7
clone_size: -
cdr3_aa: CASSPYGGVGYGEQYF
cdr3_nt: TGCGCCAGCAGCCCTTACGGCGGGGTGGGATACGGCGAGCAGTACTTC

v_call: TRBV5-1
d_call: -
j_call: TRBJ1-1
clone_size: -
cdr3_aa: CASSLTGRTEAFF
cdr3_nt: TGCGCCAGCAGCTTGACAGGGAGAACTGAAGCTTTCTTT

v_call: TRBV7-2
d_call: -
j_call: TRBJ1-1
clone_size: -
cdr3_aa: CASSLGRAGAFF
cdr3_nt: TGTGCCAGCAGCTTAGGAAGAGCCGGGGCTTTCTTT

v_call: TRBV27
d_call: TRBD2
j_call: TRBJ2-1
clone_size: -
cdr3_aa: CASRPGTSGYNEQFF
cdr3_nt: TGTGCCAGCAGACCTGGGACTAGCGGATACAATGAGCAGTTCTTC

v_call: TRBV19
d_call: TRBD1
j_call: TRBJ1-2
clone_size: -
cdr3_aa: CASSIETGGPGYGYTF
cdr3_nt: TGTGCCAGTAGTATAGAGACAGGGGGCCCCGGCTATGGCTACACCTTC

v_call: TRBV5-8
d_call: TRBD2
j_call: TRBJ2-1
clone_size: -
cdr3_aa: CASSGQGTSGRFNEQFF
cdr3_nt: TGTGCCAGCAGCGGGCAAGGGACTAGCGGGAGATTCAATGAGCAGTTCTTC

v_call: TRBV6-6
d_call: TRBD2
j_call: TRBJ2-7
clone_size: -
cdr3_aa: CASSLGLGSSEQYF
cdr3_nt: TGTGCCAGCAGTCTGGGACTAGGGTCCTCCGAGCAGTACTTC

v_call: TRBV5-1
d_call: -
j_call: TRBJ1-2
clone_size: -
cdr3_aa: CASSPAGYGYTF
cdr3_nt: TGCGCCAGCAGCCCCGCAGGGTATGGCTACACCTTC

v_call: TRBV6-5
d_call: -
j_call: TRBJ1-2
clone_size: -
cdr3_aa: CASSLHQGLGGYTF
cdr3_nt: TGTGCCAGCAGCCTACACCAGGGGCTGGGGGGCTACACCTTC

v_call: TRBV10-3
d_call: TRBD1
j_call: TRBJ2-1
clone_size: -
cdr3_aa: CAISWTGTNQFF
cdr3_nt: TGTGCCATCAGCTGGACAGGGACCAATCAGTTCTTC

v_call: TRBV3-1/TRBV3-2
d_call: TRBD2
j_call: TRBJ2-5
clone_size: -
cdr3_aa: CASSQLDGTRGETQYF
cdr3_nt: TGTGCCAGCAGCCAATTGGATGGGACTAGGGGAGAGACCCAGTACTTC

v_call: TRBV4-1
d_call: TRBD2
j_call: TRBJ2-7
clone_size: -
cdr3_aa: CASSQNPGLAGHGDEQYF
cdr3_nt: TGCGCCAGCAGCCAAAACCCGGGACTAGCGGGCCATGGCGACGAGCAGTACTTC

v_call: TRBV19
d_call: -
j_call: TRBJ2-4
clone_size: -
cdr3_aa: CASSIGVQSSKNIQYF
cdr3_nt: TGTGCCAGTAGTATTGGAGTCCAGTCTAGCAAAAACATTCAGTACTTC

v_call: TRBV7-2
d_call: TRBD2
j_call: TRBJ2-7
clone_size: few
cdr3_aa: CASRSLAGGSGEQYF
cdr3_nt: TGTGCCAGCAGATCGCTAGCGGGAGGCTCGGGGGAGCAGTACTTC

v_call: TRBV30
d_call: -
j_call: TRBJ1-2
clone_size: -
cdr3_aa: CAWNDRSAGHYGYTF
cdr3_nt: TGTGCCTGGAACGACCGATCAGCAGGGCACTATGGCTACACCTTC

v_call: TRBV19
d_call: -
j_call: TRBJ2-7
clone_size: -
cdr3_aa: CASTIRPGAYEQYF
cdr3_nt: TGTGCCAGTACTATCAGGCCGGGGGCCTACGAGCAGTACTTC

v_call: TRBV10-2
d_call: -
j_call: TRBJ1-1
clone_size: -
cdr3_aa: CASSHPEGTEAFF
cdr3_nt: TGCGCCAGCAGTCATCCAGAGGGTACTGAAGCTTTCTTT

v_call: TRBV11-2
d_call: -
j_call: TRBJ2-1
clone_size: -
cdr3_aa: CASSSGFRRDYNEQFF
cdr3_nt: TGTGCCAGCAGCAGCGGGTTCAGGCGGGACTACAATGAGCAGTTCTTC